A selection of T cell receptor beta chains follows, all from one sample in a study of tumor-infiltrating lymphocytes in localized non-small cell lung cancer. Using immunoSEQ multiplex PCR, the repertoire was profiled, and TCRdb retains in-frame clones only, with some absent. The profile covers 9,500 to 13,000 clones, with over 45% appearing a single time and approximately 11% taken by the ten largest. The specimen sequenced was uninvolved lung tissue not adjacent to the tumor. The source of these receptors is a human donor with non-small cell lung cancer. Both conserved end residues are part of each CDR3. A D gene is named only where the DNA matches it firmly. Clone size is stated in some rows and not others, as once, few, many or a class when expanded.

CASSQDRGRNTEAFF,TGTGCCAGCAGCCAGGACAGGGGGAGGAACACTGAAGCTTTCTTT,TRBV4-2,NA,TRBJ1-1,TRBD1
CASSDSGEPGELFF,TGTGCCAGCAGTGACTCAGGGGAGCCCGGGGAGCTGTTTTTT,TRBV6-4,NA,TRBJ2-2,NA
CASSRDRVYEQYF,TGTGCCAGCAGTAGAGACAGAGTCTACGAGCAGTACTTC,TRBV2,NA,TRBJ2-7,NA
CASSFGGPNEKLFF,TGTGCCAGCAGCTTTGGAGGGCCTAATGAAAAACTGTTTTTT,TRBV7-9,NA,TRBJ1-4,NA
CASSPWDPGQGASEAFF,TGTGCCAGCTCACCATGGGATCCGGGACAGGGGGCTTCTGAAGCTTTCTTT,TRBV18,NA,TRBJ1-1,TRBD1
CASSDRTGSSYEQYF,TGTGCCAGCAGTGACCGGACAGGGAGCTCCTACGAGCAGTACTTC,TRBV6-1,NA,TRBJ2-7,TRBD1
CASSSRGMNTGELFF,TGTGCCAGCAGCTCCAGGGGGATGAACACCGGGGAGCTGTTTTTT,TRBV7-2,few,TRBJ2-2,TRBD1
CASSRDREANEQFF,TGTGCCAGCAGCAGAGACAGGGAGGCCAATGAGCAGTTCTTC,TRBV11-3,NA,TRBJ2-1,NA
CASSEGGETEAFF,TGTGCCAGCAGTGAAGGTGGGGAAACTGAAGCTTTCTTT,TRBV2,NA,TRBJ1-1,NA
CASSFGQASGTGELFF,TGTGCCAGCAGCTTCGGACAGGCCTCGGGCACCGGGGAGCTGTTTTTT,TRBV11-2,once,TRBJ2-2,TRBD1
CASSGTENQPQHF,TGCGCCAGCAGCGGGACGGAGAATCAGCCCCAGCATTTT,TRBV4-1,NA,TRBJ1-5,NA